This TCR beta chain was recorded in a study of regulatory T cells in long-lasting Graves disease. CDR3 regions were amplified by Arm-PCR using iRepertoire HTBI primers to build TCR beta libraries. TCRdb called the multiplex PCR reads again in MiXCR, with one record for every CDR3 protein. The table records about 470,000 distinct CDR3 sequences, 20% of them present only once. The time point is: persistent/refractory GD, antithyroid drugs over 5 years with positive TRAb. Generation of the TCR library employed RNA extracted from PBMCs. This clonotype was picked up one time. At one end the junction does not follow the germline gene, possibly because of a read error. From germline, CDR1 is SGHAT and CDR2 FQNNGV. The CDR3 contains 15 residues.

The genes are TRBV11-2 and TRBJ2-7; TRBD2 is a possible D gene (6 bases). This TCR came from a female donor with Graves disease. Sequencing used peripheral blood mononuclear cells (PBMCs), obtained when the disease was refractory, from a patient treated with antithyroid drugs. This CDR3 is CASSLLVRETTEQHF. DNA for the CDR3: TGTGCCAGCAGCTTACTCGTTCGGGAGACTACCGAGCAGCACTTC.